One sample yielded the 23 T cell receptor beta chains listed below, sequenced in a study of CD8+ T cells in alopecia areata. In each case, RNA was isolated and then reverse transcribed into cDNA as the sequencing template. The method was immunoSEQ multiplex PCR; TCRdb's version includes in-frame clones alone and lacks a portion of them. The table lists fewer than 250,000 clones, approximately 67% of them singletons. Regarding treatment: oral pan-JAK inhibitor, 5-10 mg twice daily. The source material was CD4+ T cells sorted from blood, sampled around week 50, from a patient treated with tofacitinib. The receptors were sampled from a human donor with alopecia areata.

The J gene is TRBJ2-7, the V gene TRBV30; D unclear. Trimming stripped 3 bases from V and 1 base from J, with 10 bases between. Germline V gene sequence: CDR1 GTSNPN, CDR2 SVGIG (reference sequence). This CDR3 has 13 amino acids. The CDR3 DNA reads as TGTGCCTGGAGCCCGAAGGCTTCCTACGAGCAGTACTTC. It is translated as CAWSPKASYEQYF.

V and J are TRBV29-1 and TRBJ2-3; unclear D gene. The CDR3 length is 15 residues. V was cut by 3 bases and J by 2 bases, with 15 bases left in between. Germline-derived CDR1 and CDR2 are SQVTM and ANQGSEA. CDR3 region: CSVDGTVEDTDTQYF. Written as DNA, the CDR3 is TGCAGCGTTGATGGTACAGTCGAAGACACAGATACGCAGTATTTT.

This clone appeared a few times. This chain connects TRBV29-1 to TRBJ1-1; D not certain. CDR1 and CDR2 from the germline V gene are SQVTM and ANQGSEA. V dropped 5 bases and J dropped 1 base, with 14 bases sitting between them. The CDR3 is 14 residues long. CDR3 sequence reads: CSVLNKLSNTEAFF. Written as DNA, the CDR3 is TGCAGCGTTCTCAACAAACTTTCGAACACTGAAGCTTTCTTT.

The CDR3 spells CAWSVRRSYNEQFF. CDR3 in DNA: TGTGCCTGGAGTGTACGCCGCTCCTACAATGAGCAGTTCTTC. This rearrangement joins TRBV30 to TRBJ2-1; D is unclear. V was shortened by 0 bases and J by 0 bases, with 6 bases between the two germline ends. This CDR3 is built from 14 residues. Germline V gene sequence: CDR1 GTSNPN, CDR2 SVGIG (reference sequence).

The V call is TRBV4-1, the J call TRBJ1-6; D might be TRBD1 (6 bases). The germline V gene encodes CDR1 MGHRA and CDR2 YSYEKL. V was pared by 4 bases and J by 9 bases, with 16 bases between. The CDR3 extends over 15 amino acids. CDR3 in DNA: TGCGCCAGCAGCCGCCAAAAAACAGGGCTTTCACCCCTCCACTTT. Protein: CASSRQKTGLSPLHF.

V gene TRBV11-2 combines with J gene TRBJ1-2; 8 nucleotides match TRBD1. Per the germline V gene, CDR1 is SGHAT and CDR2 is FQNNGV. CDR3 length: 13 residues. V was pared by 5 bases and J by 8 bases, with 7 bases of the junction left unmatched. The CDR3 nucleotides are TGTGCCAGCAGCCCGGACAGGGCTGGAGGCTACACCTTC. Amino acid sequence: CASSPDRAGGYTF. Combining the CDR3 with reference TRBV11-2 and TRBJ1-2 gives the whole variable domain EAGVAQSPRYKIIEKRQSVAFWCNPISGHATLYWYQQILGQGPKLLIQFQNNGVVDDSQLPKDRFSAERLKGVDSTLKIQPAKLEDSAVYLCASSPDRAGGYTFGSGTRLTVV.

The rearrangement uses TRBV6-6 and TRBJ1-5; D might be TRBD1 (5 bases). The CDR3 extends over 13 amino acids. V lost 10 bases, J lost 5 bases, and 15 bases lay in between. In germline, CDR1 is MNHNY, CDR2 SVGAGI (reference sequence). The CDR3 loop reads CAMRRGEHQPQHF. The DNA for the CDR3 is TGTGCCATGCGACGGGGGGAACATCAGCCCCAGCATTTT.

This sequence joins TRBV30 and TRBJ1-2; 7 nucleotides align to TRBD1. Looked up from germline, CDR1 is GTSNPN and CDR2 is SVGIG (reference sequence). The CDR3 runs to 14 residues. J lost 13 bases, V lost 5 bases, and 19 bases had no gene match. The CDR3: CAWSSGVGTALCTF. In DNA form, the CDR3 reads TGTGCCTGGTCCAGTGGGGTTGGGACAGCCCTCTGCACCTTC.

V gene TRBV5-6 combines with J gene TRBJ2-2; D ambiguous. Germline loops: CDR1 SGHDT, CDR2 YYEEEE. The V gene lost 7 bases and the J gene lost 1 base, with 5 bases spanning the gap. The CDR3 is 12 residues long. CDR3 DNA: TGTGCCAGCGAAGGGAACACCGGGGAGCTGTTTTTT. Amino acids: CASEGNTGELFF.

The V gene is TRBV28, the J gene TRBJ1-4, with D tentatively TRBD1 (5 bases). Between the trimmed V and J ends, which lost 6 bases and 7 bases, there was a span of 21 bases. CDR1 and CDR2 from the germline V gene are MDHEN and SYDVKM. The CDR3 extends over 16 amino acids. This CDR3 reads CASSPSVGVKGEKLFF. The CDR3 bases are TGTGCCAGCAGCCCCTCTGTAGGGGTGAAGGGTGAAAAACTGTTTTTT.

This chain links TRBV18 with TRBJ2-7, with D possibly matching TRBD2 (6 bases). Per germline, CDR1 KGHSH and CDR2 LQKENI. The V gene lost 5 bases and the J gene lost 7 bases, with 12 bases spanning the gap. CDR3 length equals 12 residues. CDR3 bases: TGTGCCAGCTCATCTAGACGGGAGGAGCAGTACTTC. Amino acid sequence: CASSSRREEQYF.

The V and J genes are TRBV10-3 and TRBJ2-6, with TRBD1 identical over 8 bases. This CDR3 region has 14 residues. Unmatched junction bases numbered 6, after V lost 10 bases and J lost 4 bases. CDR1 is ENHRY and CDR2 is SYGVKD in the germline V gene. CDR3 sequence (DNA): TGTGCCACCCTGCAGGGGGCCGGGGCCAACGTCCTGACTTTC. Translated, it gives CATLQGAGANVLTF.

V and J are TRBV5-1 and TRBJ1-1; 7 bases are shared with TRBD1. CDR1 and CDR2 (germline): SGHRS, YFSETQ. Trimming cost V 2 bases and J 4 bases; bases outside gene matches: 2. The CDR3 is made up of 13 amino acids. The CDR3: CASSFPGGTEAFF. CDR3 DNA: TGCGCCAGCAGCTTCCCAGGGGGCACTGAAGCTTTCTTT.

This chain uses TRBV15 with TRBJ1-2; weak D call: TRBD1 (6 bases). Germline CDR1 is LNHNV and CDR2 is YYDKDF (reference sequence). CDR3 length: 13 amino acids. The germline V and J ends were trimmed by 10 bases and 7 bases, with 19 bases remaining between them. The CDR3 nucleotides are TGTGCCATCGGCCGAACAGGGCTCCGTGGCTACACCTTC. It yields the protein CAIGRTGLRGYTF. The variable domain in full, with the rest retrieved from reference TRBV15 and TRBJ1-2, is DAMVIQNPRYQVTQFGKPVTLSCSQTLNHNVMYWYQQKSSQAPKLLFHYYDKDFNNEADTPDNFQSRRPNTSFCFLDIRSPGLGDTAMYLCAIGRTGLRGYTFGSGTRLTVV.

CDR3 DNA: TGTGCCTGGAGTCGTAGGGTCCATCACTCTGGGGCCAACGTCCTGACTTTC. This gives the protein CAWSRRVHHSGANVLTF. The rearrangement links TRBV30 to TRBJ2-6; D is undetermined. CDR3 length: 17 residues. Germline lookup yields CDR1 GTSNPN and CDR2 SVGIG (reference sequence). The V and J ends lost 2 bases and 0 bases respectively, with 14 bases between them.

CDR3 amino acids: CASRTGTASNQPQHF. The CDR3 DNA is TGTGCCAGTAGGACCGGGACAGCAAGCAATCAGCCCCAGCATTTT. V and J are TRBV19 and TRBJ1-5; 7 bases are shared with TRBD1. Germline V gene sequence: CDR1 LNHDA, CDR2 SQIVND (reference sequence). This CDR3 has 15 amino acids. With V trimmed by 6 bases and J by 1 base, 6 bases remained unmatched.

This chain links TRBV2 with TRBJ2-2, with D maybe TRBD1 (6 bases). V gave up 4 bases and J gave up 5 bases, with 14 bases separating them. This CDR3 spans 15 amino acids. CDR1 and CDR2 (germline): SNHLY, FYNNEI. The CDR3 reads CASSASPTGTGELFF. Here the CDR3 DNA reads TGTGCCAGCAGTGCCTCTCCAACAGGGACCGGGGAGCTGTTTTTT.

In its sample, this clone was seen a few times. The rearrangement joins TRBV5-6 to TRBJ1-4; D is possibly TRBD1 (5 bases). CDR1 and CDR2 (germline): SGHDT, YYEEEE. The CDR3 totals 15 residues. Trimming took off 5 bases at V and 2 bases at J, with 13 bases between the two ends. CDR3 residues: CASSAGPRTNEKLFF. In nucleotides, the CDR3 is TGTGCCAGCAGTGCAGGGCCTCGGACTAATGAAAAACTGTTTTTT. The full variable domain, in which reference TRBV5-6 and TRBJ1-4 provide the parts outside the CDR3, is DAGVTQSPTHLIKTRGQQVTLRCSPKSGHDTVSWYQQALGQGPQFIFQYYEEEERQRGNFPDRFSGHQFPNYSSELNVNALLLGDSALYLCASSAGPRTNEKLFFGSGTQLSVL.

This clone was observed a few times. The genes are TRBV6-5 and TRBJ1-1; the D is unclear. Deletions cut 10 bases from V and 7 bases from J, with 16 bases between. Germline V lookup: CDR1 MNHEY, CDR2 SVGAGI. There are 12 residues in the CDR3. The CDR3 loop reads CATKAVRGEAFF. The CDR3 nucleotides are TGTGCCACCAAAGCAGTCCGGGGTGAAGCTTTCTTT.

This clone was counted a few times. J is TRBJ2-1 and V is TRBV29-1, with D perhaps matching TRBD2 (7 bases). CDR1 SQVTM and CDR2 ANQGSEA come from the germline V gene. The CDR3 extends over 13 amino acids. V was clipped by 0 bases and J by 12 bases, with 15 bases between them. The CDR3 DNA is TGCAGCGTTGAAGAGGGCGGGGGCGAATCGCAGTTCTTC. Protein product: CSVEEGGGESQFF.

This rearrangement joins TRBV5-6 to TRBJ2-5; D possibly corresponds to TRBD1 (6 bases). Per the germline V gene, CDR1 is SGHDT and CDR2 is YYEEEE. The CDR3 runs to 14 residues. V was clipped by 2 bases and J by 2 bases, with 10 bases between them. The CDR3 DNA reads TGTGCCAGCAGCTTCCCCGGACAGCAAGAGACCCAGTACTTC. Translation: CASSFPGQQETQYF.

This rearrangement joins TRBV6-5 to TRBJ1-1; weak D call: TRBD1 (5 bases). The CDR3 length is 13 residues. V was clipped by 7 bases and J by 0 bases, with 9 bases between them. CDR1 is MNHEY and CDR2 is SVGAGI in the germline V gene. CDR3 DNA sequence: TGTGCCAGCATGAGGGGCATGAACACTGAAGCTTTCTTT. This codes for CASMRGMNTEAFF.

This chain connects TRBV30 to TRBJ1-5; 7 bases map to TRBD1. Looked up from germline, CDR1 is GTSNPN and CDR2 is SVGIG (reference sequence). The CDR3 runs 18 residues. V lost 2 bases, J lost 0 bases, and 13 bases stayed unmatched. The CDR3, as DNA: TGTGCCTGGAGTCTGACGAGGGACAGCCTTTATAGCAATCAGCCCCAGCATTTT. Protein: CAWSLTRDSLYSNQPQHF.